Each of the 26 T cell receptor beta chains below was sequenced from the same sample in a study of cytomegalovirus exposure and HLA in healthy donors. Primers: 60 Vbeta forward and 13 Jbeta reverse. Only in-frame clones appear in the TCRdb table, and some are missing; sequencing was by immunoSEQ multiplex PCR. The sample has 150,000 to 200,000 clones, almost 85% seen once; the top ten hold over 2%. The sample comprised PBMCs. The receptors shown here come from a woman aged 50 to 60 in good health and CMV-seronegative.

This sequence joins TRBV6-6 and TRBJ1-4; D ambiguous. CDR3 size: 13 residues. Germline values: CDR1 MNHNY, CDR2 SVGAGI (reference sequence). Trimming removed 4 bases at V and 3 bases at J, with 6 bases between. The CDR3 bases are TGTGCCAGCAGTTTCGGGTCTAATGAAAAACTGTTTTTT. Protein product: CASSFGSNEKLFF.

The chain recombines TRBV6-1 with TRBJ2-5, with D possibly TRBD1 on 5 matching bases. The CDR3 is made up of 12 amino acids. V lost 5 bases, J lost 5 bases, and 9 bases lay in between. Germline CDR1 and CDR2: MNHNS and SASEGT. The CDR3 DNA follows: TGTGCCAGCAGTCAGGGTGGCGAGACCCAGTACTTC. This codes for CASSQGGETQYF.

The rearrangement uses TRBV28 and TRBJ1-5; unclear D gene. Trimming removed 8 bases from V and 5 bases from J, with 10 bases in between. In germline, CDR1 is MDHEN, CDR2 SYDVKM. This CDR3 contains 12 residues. CDR3 in DNA: TGTGCCAGCGGCCGGGGATATCAGCCCCAGCATTTT. Translated: CASGRGYQPQHF.

The chain combines TRBV30 with TRBJ1-5, with 9 bases fitting TRBD1. J lost 0 bases, V lost 3 bases, and 6 bases had no gene match. Germline assignment: CDR1 GTSNPN and CDR2 SVGIG (reference sequence). The length of the CDR3 is 16 residues. The CDR3 is CAWRTGGLYSNQPQHF. CDR3 nucleotides: TGTGCCTGGAGAACAGGGGGCCTCTATAGCAATCAGCCCCAGCATTTT.

The gene calls are TRBV7-9 and TRBJ2-3, with TRBD2 as a possible D gene (5 bases). The V and J ends lost 5 bases and 4 bases respectively, with 10 bases between them. The length of the CDR3 is 13 residues. CDR1 SEHNR and CDR2 FQNEAQ come from the germline V gene (reference sequence). This CDR3 is CASSLPGADTQYF. In DNA, the CDR3 is TGTGCCAGCAGCCTGCCCGGGGCAGATACGCAGTATTTT.

CDR3 loop: CASSLATGKAFF. Written as DNA, the CDR3 is TGTGCCAGCAGCTTAGCAACAGGGAAAGCTTTCTTT. V and J are TRBV7-9 and TRBJ1-1, with D possibly matching TRBD1 (6 bases). The CDR3 covers 12 residues. The ends were cut back, 0 bases at V and 9 bases at J, with 8 bases in the middle. The germline CDR1 and CDR2 sequences are SEHNR and FQNEAQ (reference sequence).

This chain links TRBV29-1 with TRBJ2-7, with TRBD2 matching 10 bases. CDR1 and CDR2 from the germline V gene are SQVTM and ANQGSEA. There are 12 residues in the CDR3. Trimming removed 6 bases from V and 5 bases from J; junction bases left unmatched: 4. CDR3 in amino acids: CSVRLAGNEQYF. As DNA, the CDR3 is TGCAGCGTCCGACTAGCGGGCAACGAGCAGTACTTC.

The chain links TRBV7-9 to TRBJ2-7, with no clear D. Trimming took 5 bases from V and 4 from J, leaving 6 bases between them. This CDR3 is built from 11 residues. From germline, CDR1 is SEHNR and CDR2 FQNEAQ (reference sequence). The CDR3: CASSAQYEQYF. The CDR3 coding sequence is TGTGCCAGCAGCGCTCAGTACGAGCAGTACTTC.

This rearrangement joins TRBV19 to TRBJ2-3; 8 bases align to TRBD1. The CDR3 sequence is 16 residues long. Germline trimming cut 7 bases from V and 4 bases from J; bases unmatched to any gene: 13. CDR1 and CDR2 (germline): LNHDA, SQIVND (reference sequence). The CDR3, as DNA: TGTGCCAGTAAAAGCGAAGGACAGGGAGTCGCAGATACGCAGTATTTT. This gives the protein CASKSEGQGVADTQYF.

V and J are TRBV7-9 and TRBJ2-7; 8 nucleotides match TRBD2. The CDR3 has 15 amino acids. The junction had 12 bases not matched to a gene; V was cut back by 6 bases and J by 5 bases. Germline loops: CDR1 SEHNR, CDR2 FQNEAQ (reference sequence). DNA for the CDR3: TGTGCCAGCAGTCAGCCGGGACTAGAGGGGAACGAGCAGTACTTC. This translates into CASSQPGLEGNEQYF.

The gene calls are TRBV5-1 and TRBJ1-2; 8 bases fit TRBD1. This CDR3 has 16 residues. Germline V lookup: CDR1 SGHRS, CDR2 YFSETQ. V dropped 4 bases and J dropped 5; count of bases not matched to a gene: 13. DNA of the CDR3: TGCGCCAGCAGCCCACAGGCCGGGACAGGTATTTATGGCTACACCTTC. It specifies CASSPQAGTGIYGYTF. The whole variable domain, filled in from reference TRBV5-1 and TRBJ1-2, reads KAGVTQTPRYLIKTRGQQVTLSCSPISGHRSVSWYQQTPGQGLQFLFEYFSETQRNKGNFPGRFSGRQFSNSRSEMNVSTLELGDSALYLCASSPQAGTGIYGYTFGSGTRLTVV.

V and J are TRBV6-4 and TRBJ2-5; 10 nucleotides align to TRBD2. V gave up 9 bases and J gave up 4 bases; unmatched junction bases: 11. This CDR3 has 15 residues. The germline gives CDR1 MRHNA, CDR2 SNTAGT. The DNA of the CDR3 is TGTGCCAGACCATTGTGGCTAGCGGGAGTAGAGACCCAGTACTTC. It codes for CARPLWLAGVETQYF.

The gene calls are TRBV5-4 and TRBJ2-5; TRBD2 matches at 12 bases. Germline V gene sequence: CDR1 SGHNT, CDR2 YYREEE (reference sequence). V lost 4 bases and J lost 1; bases outside the gene matches: 5. The CDR3 sequence is 16 residues long. CDR3 sequence (DNA): TGTGCCAGCAGCCCACTAGCGGGAGGACCCCAAGAGACCCAGTACTTC. Residues: CASSPLAGGPQETQYF.

This chain links TRBV10-1 with TRBJ2-2; no clear D. Trimming pared 6 bases from V and 9 bases from J, leaving 14 bases between. Germline loops: CDR1 WNHNN, CDR2 SYGVQD (reference sequence). The CDR3 consists of 13 residues. CDR3 bases: TGCGCCAGCAGCTCCCTCCACAATAGGGAGCTGTTTTTT. Its translation is CASSSLHNRELFF.

The chain combines TRBV5-1 with TRBJ1-3; 9 positions match TRBD1. CDR3 length: 16 amino acids. J was trimmed by 2 bases and V by 4 bases; bases with no gene match: 7. Germline assignment: CDR1 SGHRS and CDR2 YFSETQ. The CDR3 sequence is CASSQDRGRAGNTIYF. In nucleotides, the CDR3 is TGCGCCAGCAGCCAGGACAGGGGTCGTGCTGGAAACACCATATATTTT.

V usage is TRBV28 and J usage is TRBJ2-5, with 10 bases that match TRBD1. CDR1 is MDHEN and CDR2 is SYDVKM in the germline V gene. V lost 4 bases, J lost 13 bases, and 9 bases stayed unmatched. This CDR3 has 13 amino acids. The CDR3 here is CASSSDRGRSVYF. The CDR3 DNA reads as TGTGCCAGCAGTTCTGACAGGGGGCGTTCCGTGTACTTC.

This clone was counted a few times. The chain has TRBV18 and TRBJ1-2; TRBD1 agrees at 12 bases. CDR1 is KGHSH, CDR2 LQKENI, per germline. The trim removed 1 base at V and 4 bases at J, leaving 7 bases unmatched. The CDR3 sequence is 17 residues long. The DNA for the CDR3 is TGTGCCAGCTCACCACTCTCTCCGGGACAGGGGGCCTATGGCTACACCTTC. It codes for CASSPLSPGQGAYGYTF.

V and J are TRBV7-2 and TRBJ2-2, with 7 bases identical to TRBD1. The length of the CDR3 is 16 residues. V dropped 4 bases and J dropped 4; count of bases not matched to a gene: 9. CDR1 is SGHTA, CDR2 FQGNSA, per germline. The CDR3 sequence: CASSSQGTVSTGELFF. DNA for the CDR3: TGTGCCAGCAGCTCCCAAGGGACAGTGAGCACCGGGGAGCTGTTTTTT.

The chain is built from TRBV27 and TRBJ1-1, with TRBD1 identical over 9 bases. The CDR3 is 15 amino acids. The trim removed 4 bases at V and 3 bases at J, leaving 6 bases unmatched. Germline V gene data show CDR1 as MNHEY and CDR2 as SMNVEV (reference sequence). Here the CDR3 reads CASSSGTGLDTEAFF. The CDR3 DNA reads TGTGCCAGCAGTTCCGGGACAGGGTTGGACACTGAAGCTTTCTTT.

This clone appeared a single time. The chain uses TRBV10-3 and TRBJ2-5; 8 bases agree with TRBD1. CDR1 is ENHRY, CDR2 SYGVKD, per germline. This CDR3 has 13 residues. V trimming: 6 bases; J trimming: 4 bases; junction bases outside the gene matches: 4. The DNA for the CDR3 is TGTGCCATCAGCGCTGGGACAGGAGAGACCCAGTACTTC. It codes for CAISAGTGETQYF.

This clone was picked up one time. The chain uses TRBV21-1 and TRBJ1-4. TRBV21-1 is deemed a pseudogene. The CDR3 length is 15 residues. CDR3 sequence: CAIPVPGLSGEKLFF. Here the CDR3 DNA reads TGTGCCATCCCAGTCCCGGGACTTTCTGGGGAAAAACTGTTTTTT.

This clone turned up a few times. The chain links TRBV27 to TRBJ2-1, with TRBD2 as a possible D gene (6 bases). CDR3 size: 13 residues. Germline V gene lookup returns CDR1 MNHEY and CDR2 SMNVEV (reference sequence). Trimming shortened V by 7 bases and J by 8 bases, and 15 bases separated the two germline ends. The chain's CDR3 is CASTPLANDEQFF. CDR3 in DNA: TGTGCCAGCACCCCCCTAGCGAACGATGAGCAGTTCTTC.

V is TRBV6-1 and J is TRBJ1-5; a weak D match, TRBD1 (6 bases). Germline lookup yields CDR1 MNHNS and CDR2 SASEGT. The V gene lost 7 bases and the J gene lost 4 bases, with 11 bases spanning the gap. The CDR3 is made up of 13 amino acids. Written as DNA, the CDR3 is TGTGCCAGCATGGTAACAGGGAATCAGCCCCAGCATTTT. Translating gives CASMVTGNQPQHF.

The chain couples TRBV4-2 to TRBJ2-1; 7 positions match TRBD2. Trimming cost V 1 base and J 7 bases; bases outside gene matches: 13. Looked up from germline, CDR1 is LGHNA and CDR2 is YNFKEQ. CDR3 length: 17 amino acids. The CDR3 DNA is TGTGCCAGCAGCCAAGTTTTTGGCGGGAGCGACAAAAATGAGCAGTTCTTC. It translates to CASSQVFGGSDKNEQFF.

V and J are TRBV15 and TRBJ2-5, with TRBD1 identical over 10 bases. The germline V gene has CDR1 LNHNV and CDR2 YYDKDF (reference sequence). V dropped 0 bases and J dropped 4; count of bases not matched to a gene: 8. This CDR3 comprises 17 residues. CDR3 DNA sequence: TGTGCCACCAGCAGAGATCGGTGGACAGGGGGAGGAGAGACCCAGTACTTC. This codes for CATSRDRWTGGGETQYF.

This clone appeared a few times. The V gene is TRBV7-2, the J gene TRBJ2-5; 11 nucleotides match TRBD1. The V gene's germline CDR1 is SGHTA and CDR2 FQGNSA. V dropped 0 bases and J dropped 4; count of bases not matched to a gene: 4. CDR3 length: 16 amino acids. Written as DNA, the CDR3 is TGTGCCAGCAGCTTAGCGGGACAGGGGGTGGGAGAGACCCAGTACTTC. Translated, it gives CASSLAGQGVGETQYF.